Listed here are 7 T cell receptor beta chains from one sample, sequenced in a study of shared clonotypes between healthy human individuals. It was CD45RO-negative cells, positively selected for CCR7, that made up naive CD8 cells, with terminally differentiated effector memory CD45RA+ cells excluded. TCRdb's copy holds only in-frame clones and misses some; the assay was immunoSEQ multiplex PCR. The sample has about 2.2 million clones, about 94% seen once. The material sequenced was naive CD8+ T cells from PBMCs. These receptors were collected from a young man in good health. Some clones in this sample may be carry-over from other donors' samples.

V usage is TRBV7-9 and J usage is TRBJ2-5, with no clear D. The CDR3 totals 12 residues. Germline assignment: CDR1 SEHNR and CDR2 FQNEAQ (reference sequence). With 4 bases removed from V and 3 bases from J, the gap between germline ends came to 6 bases. The CDR3, as DNA: TGTGCCAGCAGCTCCCGAAAAGAGACCCAGTACTTC. Translated: CASSSRKETQYF.

The chain recombines TRBV6-5 with TRBJ2-2, with no clear D. V lost 2 bases to trimming and J lost 6 bases, with 10 bases between them. CDR1 MNHEY and CDR2 SVGAGI come from the germline V gene. The CDR3 covers 14 residues. CDR3 sequence: CASSYGKGAGELFF. CDR3 sequence (DNA): TGTGCCAGCAGTTACGGGAAGGGCGCCGGGGAGCTGTTTTTT.

The V call is TRBV7-2, the J call TRBJ1-1; D unresolved. The CDR3 has 14 amino acids. From germline, CDR1 is SGHTA and CDR2 FQGNSA. V lost 6 bases and J lost 2, with 13 bases in between. The CDR3 protein is CASRPRSGNTEAFF. The CDR3 coding sequence is TGTGCCAGCAGACCGAGGTCGGGTAACACTGAAGCTTTCTTT.

V usage is TRBV11-3 and J usage is TRBJ2-5; D may be TRBD2 (5 bases). This CDR3 comprises 13 residues. Trimming took 6 bases from V and 4 from J, leaving 12 bases between them. The V gene's germline CDR1 is SGHNT and CDR2 YENEEA. The CDR3 loop reads CASRNRGRETQYF. The DNA for the CDR3 is TGTGCCAGCAGGAACAGAGGGCGAGAGACCCAGTACTTC. The variable domain in full, completed from reference TRBV11-3 and TRBJ2-5, reads EAGVVQSPRYKIIEKKQPVAFWCNPISGHNTLYWYLQNLGQGPELLIRYENEEAVDDSQLPKDRFSAERLKGVDSTLKIQPAELGDSAVYLCASRNRGRETQYFGPGTRLLVL.

The chain joins TRBV28 to TRBJ1-5; D ambiguous. The V gene lost 1 base and the J gene lost 6 bases, with 7 bases spanning the gap. The CDR3 is made up of 13 amino acids. Germline-derived CDR1 and CDR2 are MDHEN and SYDVKM. The CDR3 nucleotides read TGTGCCAGCAGTTTATCCGTTTTTCAGCCCCAGCATTTT. Amino acids: CASSLSVFQPQHF.

The V and J genes are TRBV5-1 and TRBJ1-2; 9 bases agree with TRBD1. The V segment lost 0 bases and the J segment 5 bases; nucleotides outside the gene matches: 11. The germline gives CDR1 SGHRS, CDR2 YFSETQ. The CDR3 extends over 17 amino acids. The CDR3 nucleotides read TGCGCCAGCAGCTTGGCACCGACAGGGGGAATCGGATATGGCTACACCTTC. As protein: CASSLAPTGGIGYGYTF.

The V call is TRBV4-2, the J call TRBJ2-1; 12 nucleotides align to TRBD2. CDR3 size: 13 residues. Germline assignment: CDR1 LGHNA and CDR2 YNFKEQ. V lost 8 bases to trimming and J lost 8 bases; unmatched junction nucleotides: 4. The CDR3 spells CASGLAGSHEQFF. The CDR3 DNA reads TGTGCCAGCGGACTAGCGGGATCACATGAGCAGTTCTTC.